A selection of T cell receptor beta chains follows, all from one sample in a study of T cells after posttransplantation cyclophosphamide. TCRdb's copy holds only in-frame clones and misses some; the assay was immunoSEQ multiplex PCR. The data hold 11,000 or so clones, with about 95% observed a single time. The specimen sequenced was naive CD8+ T cells sorted from PBMCs. The receptors were sampled from a man aged 30 to 45 in good health and a related stem cell transplant donor. CDR3s include the opening cysteine and the closing phenylalanine or tryptophan. A D gene is named only where the DNA matches it firmly. Not all rows give a size; the values are once, few, many and, for expanded clones, a class.

J	size	V	D	DNA	CDR3
TRBJ2-1	.	TRBV12-5	TRBD2	TGTGCTAGTGGCCCCGGGGGGTTAGCCTACAATGAGCAGTTCTTC	CASGPGGLAYNEQFF
TRBJ2-2	once	TRBV11-2	.	TGTGCCAGCAGCTTGGGGGCCAGGCCCACCGGGGAGCTGTTTTTT	CASSLGARPTGELFF
TRBJ2-7	.	TRBV7-9	TRBD1	TGTGCCAGCAGCCTCCCGGACAGGCCTACCTACGAGCAGTACTTC	CASSLPDRPTYEQYF
TRBJ1-5	.	TRBV28	.	TGTGCCAGCAGTCTCTGGGGGGATCAGCCCCAGCATTTT	CASSLWGDQPQHF
TRBJ2-2	once	TRBV6-1	TRBD2	TGTGCCTCCACCGGGACTAGCGCTACCACCGGGGAGCTGTTTTTT	CASTGTSATTGELFF
TRBJ2-3	.	TRBV28	TRBD2	TGTGCCAGCAGTTCCCCCCCGGAGAGAGCGGGGCTCACAGATACGCAGTATTTT	CASSSPPERAGLTDTQYF
TRBJ1-5	.	TRBV2	TRBD1	TGTGCCAGCAGTTGGACAGGCGAGGGGGGTAATCAGCCCCAGCATTTT	CASSWTGEGGNQPQHF
TRBJ1-5	once	TRBV9	.	TGTGCCAGCAGCGTTGGGGGCGACCTAAATCAGCCCCAGCATTTT	CASSVGGDLNQPQHF
TRBJ1-3	.	TRBV9	TRBD1	TGTGCCAGCAGCGCGGAGGGGGCCTCTGGAAACACCATATATTTT	CASSAEGASGNTIYF
TRBJ2-2	.	TRBV23-1	.	TGCGCCAGCAGTCAATCCCAGCTTCTGAGGACCGGGGAGCTGTTTTTT	CASSQSQLLRTGELFF
TRBJ1-2	.	TRBV5-4	TRBD1	TGTGCCAGCAGCTTGGCAGGGGGTTCAGCTAACTATTATGGCTACACCTTC	CASSLAGGSANYYGYTF
TRBJ2-1	.	TRBV5-4	TRBD1	TGTGCCAGCAGCGGTGGGACAGGGGGGAATGAGCAGTTCTTC	CASSGGTGGNEQFF
TRBJ1-1	.	TRBV6-1	TRBD1	TGTGCCAGCACCTTACTGACAGGGGCAGGTGAAGCTTTCTTT	CASTLLTGAGEAFF
TRBJ1-1	.	TRBV27	.	TGTGCCAGCAGTTTATTAGGGGCGCCTGAAGCTTTCTTT	CASSLLGAPEAFF
TRBJ2-2	.	TRBV14	.	TGTGCCAGCAGCTATCCGCAGGGCCGCGCGAACACCGGGGAGCTGTTTTTT	CASSYPQGRANTGELFF
TRBJ2-5	.	TRBV9	.	TGTGCCAGCAGCGCCTCTTTTGAAGAGACCCAGTACTTC	CASSASFEETQYF
TRBJ1-2	.	TRBV7-2	TRBD1	TGTGCCAGCAGCTTAGGGTACAGGGGGCGAACAGGTTATGGCTACACCTTC	CASSLGYRGRTGYGYTF
TRBJ2-1	.	TRBV6-5	TRBD2	TGTGCCAGCAGTTACGGAGCGGGGGTGAACAATGAGCAGTTCTTC	CASSYGAGVNNEQFF
TRBJ2-7	.	TRBV27	.	TGTGCCAGCAGTTTGGCAGGGCCCCTCTCCTACGAGCAGTACTTC	CASSLAGPLSYEQYF
TRBJ2-3	.	TRBV5-1	.	TGCGCCAGCAGCCTCCCCTGGCGGGGATTCACAGATACGCAGTATTTT	CASSLPWRGFTDTQYF
TRBJ2-1	.	TRBV5-6	.	TGTGCCAGCAGCTTGAGTCCGTCGGGTAACGAGCAGTTCTTC	CASSLSPSGNEQFF
TRBJ1-1	.	TRBV7-9	TRBD1	TGTGCCAGCAGCTTAGATGAGGGGGCGGTCACTGAAGCTTTCTTT	CASSLDEGAVTEAFF
TRBJ1-5	.	TRBV6-6	.	TGTGCCAGCAGTTACGACCCAACAGAATACAATCAGCCCCAGCATTTT	CASSYDPTEYNQPQHF
TRBJ1-5	once	TRBV28	.	TGTGCCAGCAGTGCCCGGGGAGGGGGCAATCAGCCCCAGCATTTT	CASSARGGGNQPQHF
TRBJ1-1	.	TRBV19	.	TGTGCCAGTAGTAGGTTGAAGGAGGTGGACACTGAAGCTTTCTTT	CASSRLKEVDTEAFF